These 30 T cell receptor beta chains were all obtained from the same sample, sequenced in a study of T cell changes during pregnancy in multiple sclerosis. Method: immunoSEQ multiplex PCR; TCRdb's copy keeps in-frame clones and lacks some. Among around 84,000 clones listed, 94% were seen once. Here the sequenced sample was peripheral blood, taken in the second trimester of pregnancy. These receptors all come from a female donor in good health, enrolled as a control in a pregnancy study.

The J gene is TRBJ2-2, the V gene TRBV5-1; D ambiguous. Germline CDR1 reads SGHRS; CDR2 reads YFSETQ. The CDR3 runs to 14 residues. V was pared by 0 bases and J by 3 bases, with 6 bases between. This CDR3 is CASSLVPYTGELFF. The CDR3 coding sequence is TGCGCCAGCAGCTTGGTTCCGTACACCGGGGAGCTGTTTTTT.

The V call is TRBV4-1, the J call TRBJ1-2, with 7 bases fitting TRBD1. The germline V gene encodes CDR1 MGHRA and CDR2 YSYEKL. This CDR3 is 13 amino acids long. Germline trimming cut 1 base from V and 11 bases from J; bases unmatched to any gene: 7. In nucleotides, the CDR3 is TGCGCCAGCAGCCAAGTGGGGACAGCTGGGTACACCTTC. This sequence encodes CASSQVGTAGYTF.

The CDR3 nucleotides read TGTGCCAGCAGCTACTCCGGGACAGGGGCTTCCTACGAGCAGTACTTC. Its translation: CASSYSGTGASYEQYF. V and J are TRBV7-9 and TRBJ2-7, with 10 bases identical to TRBD1. J lost 1 base, V lost 4 bases, and 7 bases had no gene match. CDR1 and CDR2 (germline): SEHNR, FQNEAQ (reference sequence). This CDR3 comprises 16 residues.

The rearrangement joins TRBV28 to TRBJ1-5; 9 bases map to TRBD1. The CDR3 is 15 amino acids. The V and J ends lost 6 bases and 0 bases, in that order; junction bases with no gene match: 3. The germline CDR1 and CDR2 sequences are MDHEN and SYDVKM. Here the CDR3 DNA reads TGTGCCAGCAGCGGACAGGGGATTAGCAATCAGCCCCAGCATTTT. Translated, it gives CASSGQGISNQPQHF. Full variable domain (rest looked up from reference TRBV28 and TRBJ1-5): DVKVTQSSRYLVKRTGEKVFLECVQDMDHENMFWYRQDPGLGLRLIYFSYDVKMKEKGDIPEGYSVSREKKERFSLILESASTNQTSMYLCASSGQGISNQPQHFGDGTRLSIL.

This clone was detected only once. V is TRBV28 and J is TRBJ2-7; 7 bases line up with TRBD1. Germline values: CDR1 MDHEN, CDR2 SYDVKM. The J segment lost 5 bases and the V segment lost 6 bases, leaving 7 bases of the junction unmatched. The CDR3 consists of 13 residues. The CDR3 reads CASRPDRDNEQYF. The CDR3 coding sequence is TGTGCCAGCAGGCCAGACAGGGACAACGAGCAGTACTTC. Variable domain in full (rest from reference TRBV28 and TRBJ2-7): DVKVTQSSRYLVKRTGEKVFLECVQDMDHENMFWYRQDPGLGLRLIYFSYDVKMKEKGDIPEGYSVSREKKERFSLILESASTNQTSMYLCASRPDRDNEQYFGPGTRLTVT.

V and J are TRBV6-1 and TRBJ2-5, with 8 bases matching TRBD2. The CDR3 length is 16 residues. Germline CDR1 is MNHNS and CDR2 is SASEGT. Trimming removed 2 bases from V and 4 bases from J; junction bases left unmatched: 9. CDR3 sequence (DNA): TGTGCCAGCAGTGAACGGAGTAGCGGGGAGGGAGAGACCCAGTACTTC. Its translation: CASSERSSGEGETQYF.

V gene TRBV11-2 combines with J gene TRBJ2-7, with D uncertain. CDR3 size: 13 residues. Germline CDR1 SGHAT, CDR2 FQNNGV. Between the trimmed V and J ends, which lost 2 bases and 5 bases, there was a span of 10 bases. The CDR3 DNA follows: TGTGCCAGCAGCTTATCGTCACTGGACGAGCAGTACTTC. This gives the protein CASSLSSLDEQYF. The full variable domain, its missing parts supplied by reference TRBV11-2 and TRBJ2-7, is EAGVAQSPRYKIIEKRQSVAFWCNPISGHATLYWYQQILGQGPKLLIQFQNNGVVDDSQLPKDRFSAERLKGVDSTLKIQPAKLEDSAVYLCASSLSSLDEQYFGPGTRLTVT.

This sequence joins TRBV4-2 and TRBJ2-3, with 13 nucleotides matching TRBD2. In germline, CDR1 is LGHNA, CDR2 YNFKEQ. Unmatched junction bases numbered 6, after V lost 0 bases and J lost 0 bases. The CDR3 contains 19 residues. In nucleotides, the CDR3 is TGTGCCAGCAGCCAAGAGCGGACGGGACTAGCGGGAAGCACAGATACGCAGTATTTT. Translating gives CASSQERTGLAGSTDTQYF.

CDR3 DNA: TGTGCCAGCAGCCAGATGACAGTGCACGGATCCTACGAGCAGTACTTC. It is translated as CASSQMTVHGSYEQYF. The chain employs TRBV16 and TRBJ2-7, with a tentative D call TRBD1 (5 bases). Germline V lookup: CDR1 KGHSY, CDR2 FQNENV. The length of the CDR3 is 16 residues. Trimming pared 3 bases from V and 1 base from J, leaving 16 bases between.

The CDR3 nucleotides are TGTGCCAGCAGCCCCTTACTAGCGCTTCGCACAGATACGCAGTATTTT. Translating gives CASSPLLALRTDTQYF. The chain carries TRBV27 and TRBJ2-3, with 7 positions matching TRBD2. Germline trimming cut 6 bases from V and 1 base from J; bases unmatched to any gene: 10. CDR1 is MNHEY, CDR2 SMNVEV, per germline (reference sequence). CDR3 size: 16 residues.

The rearrangement joins TRBV5-4 to TRBJ1-2; TRBD1 is a possible D gene (6 bases). CDR1 and CDR2 from the germline V gene are SGHNT and YYREEE (reference sequence). The CDR3 runs 14 residues. V was trimmed by 5 bases and J by 3 bases, leaving 14 bases between them. This CDR3 reads CASRGRQDDYGYTF. CDR3 DNA: TGTGCCAGCAGGGGGAGACAGGACGACTATGGCTACACCTTC.

CDR3 in amino acids: CASSVTSGRTDTQYF. The CDR3 DNA reads as TGTGCCAGCAGTGTCACTAGCGGGAGAACAGATACGCAGTATTTT. This chain joins TRBV2 and TRBJ2-3; 11 positions agree with TRBD2. The germline V gene has CDR1 SNHLY and CDR2 FYNNEI. This CDR3 region has 15 residues. V shed 4 bases, J shed 3 bases, and the junction held 3 bases outside the gene matches.

This rearrangement joins TRBV7-9 to TRBJ1-2; TRBD1 matches at 11 bases. The CDR3 loop spans 15 amino acids. J was trimmed by 3 bases and V by 3 bases; bases with no gene match: 3. The germline gives CDR1 SEHNR, CDR2 FQNEAQ (reference sequence). This chain's CDR3 is CASSLGTGGDYGYTF. CDR3 nucleotide sequence: TGTGCCAGCAGCTTGGGGACAGGGGGAGACTATGGCTACACCTTC.

V usage is TRBV6-5 and J usage is TRBJ1-2; D perhaps matches TRBD1 (6 bases). CDR1 and CDR2 from the germline V gene are MNHEY and SVGAGI. V dropped 0 bases and J dropped 6 bases, with 8 bases sitting between them. The CDR3 has 13 residues. The CDR3: CASSYSTGNGYTF. The DNA for the CDR3 is TGTGCCAGCAGTTACTCAACAGGGAATGGCTACACCTTC.

The chain employs TRBV19 and TRBJ1-1; 7 bases line up with TRBD1. The germline CDR1 and CDR2 sequences are LNHDA and SQIVND (reference sequence). With V trimmed by 6 bases and J by 4 bases, 5 bases remained unmatched. The CDR3 loop spans 13 amino acids. CDR3 loop: CASRLTGSTEAFF. The CDR3 nucleotides read TGTGCCAGTAGGCTGACAGGGAGCACTGAAGCTTTCTTT.

The J gene is TRBJ1-2, the V gene TRBV2, with TRBD1 identical over 7 bases. J gave up 2 bases and V 4 bases, and 4 bases lay outside the gene matches. CDR3 length equals 14 residues. CDR1 SNHLY and CDR2 FYNNEI come from the germline V gene. DNA of the CDR3: TGTGCCAGCAGTGTGGGGGGACAGAACTATGGCTACACCTTC. Its translation: CASSVGGQNYGYTF.

This chain joins TRBV11-2 and TRBJ2-1, with 8 bases matching TRBD2. Germline V CDR1 and CDR2: SGHAT, FQNNGV. Germline trimming cut 2 bases from V and 8 bases from J; bases unmatched to any gene: 11. The CDR3 loop spans 16 amino acids. CDR3 amino acids: CASSLTSGLPLYEQFF. The CDR3 coding sequence is TGTGCCAGCAGCTTAACTAGCGGCCTTCCGTTGTATGAGCAGTTCTTC. Supplemented by reference TRBV11-2 and TRBJ2-1, the full variable domain reads EAGVAQSPRYKIIEKRQSVAFWCNPISGHATLYWYQQILGQGPKLLIQFQNNGVVDDSQLPKDRFSAERLKGVDSTLKIQPAKLEDSAVYLCASSLTSGLPLYEQFFGPGTRLTVL.

The chain joins TRBV27 to TRBJ2-7; D call uncertain. The CDR3 runs 9 residues. Germline V gene lookup returns CDR1 MNHEY and CDR2 SMNVEV (reference sequence). The V gene lost 7 bases and the J gene lost 9 bases, with 7 bases spanning the gap. DNA of the CDR3: TGTGCCAGCACCGCCGGGCAGTACTTC. Its protein product is CASTAGQYF.

This clone was counted only a few times. This rearrangement joins TRBV19 to TRBJ1-1; D might be TRBD1 (6 bases). This CDR3 has 13 amino acids. The V end lost 6 bases, the J end lost 0 bases, and 8 bases lay between the germline ends. Germline V gene lookup returns CDR1 LNHDA and CDR2 SQIVND (reference sequence). The CDR3 region is CASRDRLNTEAFF. For the CDR3, the DNA is TGTGCCAGTAGGGACAGATTGAACACTGAAGCTTTCTTT.

V is TRBV7-9 and J is TRBJ1-1; 9 bases are a match to TRBD1. There are 14 residues in the CDR3. Germline loops: CDR1 SEHNR, CDR2 FQNEAQ (reference sequence). V gave up 3 bases and J gave up 4 bases; unmatched junction bases: 3. The CDR3 loop reads CASSLDRGITEAFF. Here the CDR3 DNA reads TGTGCCAGCAGCTTGGACAGGGGAATCACTGAAGCTTTCTTT.

CDR3 bases: TGCGCCAGCAGCGTAACGGCAGGGCAACCTACCACAGATACGCAGTATTTT. Protein product: CASSVTAGQPTTDTQYF. The chain is built from TRBV5-1 and TRBJ2-3; possibly TRBD1 for D (5 bases). The CDR3 loop spans 17 amino acids. Per the germline V gene, CDR1 is SGHRS and CDR2 is YFSETQ. The V end lost 4 bases, the J end lost 2 bases, and 20 bases lay between the germline ends.

The chain combines TRBV2 with TRBJ1-2; tentatively, D is TRBD1 (6 bases). The germline gives CDR1 SNHLY, CDR2 FYNNEI. The CDR3 totals 13 residues. Trimming took off 7 bases at V and 3 bases at J, with 12 bases between the two ends. The DNA of the CDR3 is TGTGCCAGCACTACAGGGCCCGACTATGGCTACACCTTC. Translating gives CASTTGPDYGYTF.

The chain recombines TRBV28 with TRBJ1-5, with 8 bases matching TRBD1. Germline V lookup: CDR1 MDHEN, CDR2 SYDVKM. V lost 9 bases, J lost 1 base, and 5 bases stayed unmatched. This CDR3 contains 14 residues. As DNA, the CDR3 is TGTGCCAGTTTACAGGGGGGGAGCAATCAGCCCCAGCATTTT. Translated: CASLQGGSNQPQHF.

V and J are TRBV28 and TRBJ2-7, with D possibly matching TRBD1 (6 bases). Germline V gene data show CDR1 as MDHEN and CDR2 as SYDVKM. Trimming took off 7 bases at V and 2 bases at J, with 15 bases between the two ends. This CDR3 region has 14 residues. CDR3 residues: CASTPLGTPYEQYF. The CDR3 DNA follows: TGTGCCAGCACCCCCTTAGGGACACCCTACGAGCAGTACTTC.

J is TRBJ1-3 and V is TRBV10-3, with 7 bases identical to TRBD1. The V gene's germline CDR1 is ENHRY and CDR2 SYGVKD. CDR3 size: 15 residues. Germline trimming cut 6 bases from V and 0 bases from J; bases unmatched to any gene: 5. The CDR3 reads CAISTGTVSGNTIYF. For the CDR3, the DNA is TGTGCCATCAGCACCGGGACAGTCTCTGGAAACACCATATATTTT.

The chain couples TRBV5-1 to TRBJ2-7; 11 positions match TRBD1. V dropped 4 bases and J dropped 7; count of bases not matched to a gene: 7. Germline CDR1 SGHRS, CDR2 YFSETQ. CDR3 length: 14 residues. As DNA, the CDR3 is TGCGCCAGCAGCCAGGACAGGGGGCGTGGGGAGCAGTACTTC. The encoded protein is CASSQDRGRGEQYF.

The rearrangement links TRBV19 to TRBJ1-2, with TRBD1 matching over 9 bases. Germline loops: CDR1 LNHDA, CDR2 SQIVND (reference sequence). With V trimmed by 4 bases and J by 0 bases, 6 bases remained unmatched. This CDR3 comprises 16 residues. CDR3 sequence: CASSKPGQGTNYGYTF. The CDR3, as DNA: TGTGCCAGTAGTAAACCAGGACAGGGGACTAACTATGGCTACACCTTC.

The V call is TRBV23-1, the J call TRBJ1-1; no clear D. TRBV23-1 is reported as an ORF; its role is uncertain. There are 12 residues in the CDR3. Written as DNA, the CDR3 is TGCCCGGGTCGTAGAGGTTTGACTGAAGCTTTCTTT. Translating it yields CPGRRGLTEAFF.

The chain joins TRBV5-6 to TRBJ1-1; 9 nucleotides match TRBD1. The CDR3 consists of 15 residues. Germline CDR1 and CDR2: SGHDT and YYEEEE. The trim removed 3 bases at V and 1 base at J, leaving 4 bases unmatched. The CDR3 region is CASSWGQGQNTEAFF. CDR3 coding DNA: TGTGCCAGCAGCTGGGGACAGGGTCAGAACACTGAAGCTTTCTTT.

This clone is a singleton in its sample. The CDR3 spells CASSEGASGYEQYF. As DNA, the CDR3 is TGTGCCAGCAGTGAAGGGGCTAGCGGCTACGAGCAGTACTTC. The J gene is TRBJ2-7, the V gene TRBV6-1; 7 nucleotides line up with TRBD2. Germline CDR1 is MNHNS and CDR2 is SASEGT. V trimming: 1 base; J trimming: 3 bases; junction bases outside the gene matches: 3. This CDR3 is built from 14 residues.